This TCR beta chain was captured by sequencing in a study of T cells after yellow fever vaccination. As for the study in general: Low-cell-number fractions underwent preparation using SMART-Seq v4 Ultra Low Input. General study results and limits: A minor fraction of clonotypes spanned both CD4 and CD8 compartments. Most clones from primary vaccination were detected again post-booster (just over 95% CD4, about 85% CD8).

The CDR3 has 17 residues. CDR1 SGHTA and CDR2 FQGNSA come from the germline V gene. TCRdb fed the 5' RACE reads into MiXCR, producing one record per CDR3 protein. The sample contains about 320,000 distinct CDR3 sequences, approximately 12% of which appear only once. This clonotype was recorded many times. The antigen remains unidentified. The junction departs from germline at one end; a sequencing error may be responsible. V gene TRBV7-2 combines with J gene TRBJ2-7; tentatively, D is TRBD2 (6 bases). Source: CD4+ T cells sorted from PBMCs, taken 15 days after the yellow fever booster vaccination. The TCR originated in a man between 18 and 29 years old who received the YFV17D yellow fever vaccine. The CDR3 DNA follows: TGTGCCAGCAGTTTAGTTTTTTCCCAGGGAGGAACCTACGAGCAGTACTTC. Translation gives CASSLVFSQGGTYEQYF.